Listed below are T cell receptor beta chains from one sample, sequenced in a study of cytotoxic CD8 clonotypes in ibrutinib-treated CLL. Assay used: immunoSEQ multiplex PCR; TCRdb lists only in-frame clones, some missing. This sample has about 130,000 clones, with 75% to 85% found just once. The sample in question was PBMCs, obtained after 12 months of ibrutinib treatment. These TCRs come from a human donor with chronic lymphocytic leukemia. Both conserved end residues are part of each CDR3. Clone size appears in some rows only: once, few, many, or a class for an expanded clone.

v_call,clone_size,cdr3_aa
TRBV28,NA,CASSLIREDNEQYF
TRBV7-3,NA,CATQGPANTGELFF
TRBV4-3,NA,CASSQDRDSSPQHF
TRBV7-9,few,CASRPGHQETQYF
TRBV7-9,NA,CASSFTANYGYTF
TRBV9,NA,CASSESGTEIYEQYF
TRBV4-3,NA,CASSQAQAVDTQYF
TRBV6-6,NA,CASSAGQGAYNEQFF
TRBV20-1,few,CSARGNQPQHF
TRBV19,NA,CASSMGLHHGTEQYF
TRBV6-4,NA,CASRADGLSYEQYF
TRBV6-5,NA,CASSYSTGFLYNEQFF
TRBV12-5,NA,CASGLGTGSNTIYF
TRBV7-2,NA,CASSLAGARYGYTF
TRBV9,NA,CASSVQGAAGETQYF
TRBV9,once,CASSPEASNTDTQYF
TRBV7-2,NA,CASSLDTGELFF
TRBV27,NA,CASSPPPGTDMNTEAFF
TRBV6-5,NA,CASSFGRRAFNSPLHF
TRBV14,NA,CASSQKRLAGGQEQFF
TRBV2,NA,CARENPTGQETQYF
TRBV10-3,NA,CAISEGLAGGPYEQYF
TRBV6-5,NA,CASSYSSPSHEQYF
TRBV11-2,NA,CASSLQRFQKTQYF
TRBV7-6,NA,CASSLQLAGGAEQFF
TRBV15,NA,CATSRYGQGSSRYEQYF
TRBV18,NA,CASSPSNRATGELFF
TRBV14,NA,CASSQWDSNEQFF
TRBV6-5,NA,CASSRRVGGLDEQYF
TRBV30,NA,CAWSQDSNSGDTQYF
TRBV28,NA,CASRNRGLAGVDTQYF
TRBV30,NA,CAWSVRVSSYGYTF
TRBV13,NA,CASSFDSGTGTDTQYF
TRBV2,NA,CASSEYVNQPQHF
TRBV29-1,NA,CSVAPQGNTGELFF
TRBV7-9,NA,CASSLTGGGTDTQYF
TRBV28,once,CASSFSKDRVADTQYF
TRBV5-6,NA,CASSLGWYNSYEQYF
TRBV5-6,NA,CASSSSDKGPGEKLFF
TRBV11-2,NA,CASSPGSWVAEHYNEQFF
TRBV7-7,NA,CASSPSSGNTIYF
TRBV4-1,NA,CASGVGSGGELFF
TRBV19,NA,CASSTKAGDPYEQYF
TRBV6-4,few,CASSDGTSTDTQYF
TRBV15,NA,CATRTRSHLNEQFF
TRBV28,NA,CASNNLAGTRYEQYF
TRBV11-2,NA,CASSLTSSNTYNEQFF
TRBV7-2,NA,CASSSHPGETQYF
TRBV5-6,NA,CASSSGTGETDTQYF
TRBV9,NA,CASSELADTYGTQYF
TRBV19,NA,CASSQRVGYNEQFF
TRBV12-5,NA,CASGFGQGLNEQFF